These T cell receptor beta chains were read from a single sample in a study of circulating CD8 cells and anti-PD-1 response in melanoma. A single record per CDR3 protein comes from TCRdb applying MiXCR to the reads. The sample lists hundreds of distinct CDR3 sequences, around 7.1% occurring once. This material consisted of CD8+ T cells from PBMCs, taken at baseline or after one month of anti-PD-1 therapy (not recorded which). The receptors shown here come from a human donor with melanoma. Each CDR3 is given with its conserved first and last residue. The order of the fields is clone size, V gene, J gene, D gene, CDR3 DNA, CDR3 protein. A D gene is named only where the DNA matches it firmly. A clone size is listed for some rows: how often the clone was seen (once, few, many), or a class if it is expanded.

clone size: .
V gene: TRBV11-2
J gene: TRBJ2-5
D gene: TRBD1
CDR3 DNA: TGTGCCAGCAGCTTAGAAACAGGGGCTTGGGAAACCCAGTACTTC
CDR3 protein: CASSLETGAWETQYF

clone size: large
V gene: TRBV5-6
J gene: TRBJ1-1
D gene: TRBD1
CDR3 DNA: TGTGCCAGCAGCTTGGTCCAGGGGGCAACTGAAGCTTTCTTT
CDR3 protein: CASSLVQGATEAFF

clone size: medium-sized
V gene: TRBV2
J gene: TRBJ2-2
D gene: TRBD2
CDR3 DNA: TGTGCCAGCGAGCGGGGGGCTTACACCGGGGAGCTGTTTTTT
CDR3 protein: CASERGAYTGELFF

clone size: medium-sized
V gene: TRBV11-1
J gene: TRBJ2-7
D gene: .
CDR3 DNA: TGTGCCAGCAGCTTCCAGAGCTCCTACGAGCAGTACTTC
CDR3 protein: CASSFQSSYEQYF

clone size: medium-sized
V gene: TRBV4-3
J gene: TRBJ2-7
D gene: TRBD1
CDR3 DNA: TGCGCCAGCAGCCAAGACGGGACAGGGGGCGAGCAGTACTTC
CDR3 protein: CASSQDGTGGEQYF

clone size: large
V gene: TRBV12-3/TRBV12-4
J gene: TRBJ2-3
D gene: TRBD2
CDR3 DNA: TGTGCCAGCAGTTTAGGGGCTAGCGGGGTGAGTGGCACAGATACGCAGTATTTT
CDR3 protein: CASSLGASGVSGTDTQYF

clone size: large
V gene: TRBV9
J gene: TRBJ2-5
D gene: .
CDR3 DNA: TGTGCCAGCAGCGTAGTACCTGGCGATATGGAGACCCAGTACTTC
CDR3 protein: CASSVVPGDMETQYF

clone size: large
V gene: TRBV29-1
J gene: TRBJ2-3
D gene: .
CDR3 DNA: TGCAGCGTTGTCCTGGCAGCGACTAGCACAGATACGCAGTATTTT
CDR3 protein: CSVVLAATSTDTQYF

clone size: medium-sized
V gene: TRBV27
J gene: TRBJ2-7
D gene: .
CDR3 DNA: TGTGCCAGCAGAATAAACGCAGGGGACTACGAGCAGTACTTC
CDR3 protein: CASRINAGDYEQYF

clone size: large
V gene: TRBV19
J gene: TRBJ2-1
D gene: TRBD2
CDR3 DNA: TGTGCCAGTAGTATATACAGCGGGGACTACAATGAGCAGTTCTTC
CDR3 protein: CASSIYSGDYNEQFF